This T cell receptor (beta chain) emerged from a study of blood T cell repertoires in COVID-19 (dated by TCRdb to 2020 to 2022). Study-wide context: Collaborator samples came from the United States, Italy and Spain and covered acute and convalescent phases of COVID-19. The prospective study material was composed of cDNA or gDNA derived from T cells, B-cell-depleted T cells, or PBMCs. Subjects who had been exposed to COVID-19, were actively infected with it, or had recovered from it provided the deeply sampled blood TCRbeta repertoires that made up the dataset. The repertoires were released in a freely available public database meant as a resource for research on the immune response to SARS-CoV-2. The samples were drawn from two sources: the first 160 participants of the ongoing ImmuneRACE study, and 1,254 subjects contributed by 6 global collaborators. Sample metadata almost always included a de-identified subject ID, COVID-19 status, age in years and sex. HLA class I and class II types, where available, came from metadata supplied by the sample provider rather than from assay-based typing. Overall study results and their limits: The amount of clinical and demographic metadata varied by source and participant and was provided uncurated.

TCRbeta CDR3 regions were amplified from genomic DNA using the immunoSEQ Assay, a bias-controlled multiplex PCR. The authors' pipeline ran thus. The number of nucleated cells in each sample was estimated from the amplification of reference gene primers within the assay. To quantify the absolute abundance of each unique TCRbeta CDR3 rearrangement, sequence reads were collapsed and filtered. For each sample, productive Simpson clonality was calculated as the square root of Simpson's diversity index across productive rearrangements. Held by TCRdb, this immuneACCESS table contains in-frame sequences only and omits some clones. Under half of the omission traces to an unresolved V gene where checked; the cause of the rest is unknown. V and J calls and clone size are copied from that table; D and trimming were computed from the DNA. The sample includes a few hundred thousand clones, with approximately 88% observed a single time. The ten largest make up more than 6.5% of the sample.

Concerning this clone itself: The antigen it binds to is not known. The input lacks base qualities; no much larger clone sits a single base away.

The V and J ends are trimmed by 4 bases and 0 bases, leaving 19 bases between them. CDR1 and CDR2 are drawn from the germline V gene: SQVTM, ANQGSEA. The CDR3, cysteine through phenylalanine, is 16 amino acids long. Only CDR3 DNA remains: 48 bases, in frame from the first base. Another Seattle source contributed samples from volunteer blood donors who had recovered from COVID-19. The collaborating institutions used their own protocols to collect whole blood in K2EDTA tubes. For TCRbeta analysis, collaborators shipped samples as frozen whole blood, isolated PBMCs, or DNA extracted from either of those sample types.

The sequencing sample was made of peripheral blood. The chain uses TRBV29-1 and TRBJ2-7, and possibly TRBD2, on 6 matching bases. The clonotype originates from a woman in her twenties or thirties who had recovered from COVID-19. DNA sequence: TGCAGCGTTGGTCAGGGACTCGCGAACCCCTCCTACGAGCAGTACTTC. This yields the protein CSVGQGLANPSYEQYF.